Given below is one TCR beta chain in context. The antigen remains unidentified. Use of 60 Vbeta and 13 Jbeta primers characterized the PCR. TCRdb keeps only in-frame clones here, not all; method: immunoSEQ multiplex PCR. The sample lists around 130,000 clones; roughly four fifths were seen once. The entry originates in a study of cytomegalovirus exposure and HLA in healthy donors. Germline V lookup: CDR1 ENHRY, CDR2 SYGVKD. The CDR3 is 14 residues long. Trimming removed 7 bases from V and 3 bases from J; junction bases left unmatched: 6. Findings and limits, study-wide: Sequencing depth across donors, presence/absence analyses assumed, was roughly uniform.

Material: PBMCs. The chain carries TRBV10-3 and TRBJ2-3; TRBD2 agrees at 8 bases. The receptor was isolated from a woman aged 50 to 65 in good health and CMV-seropositive. CDR3 bases: TGTGCCATCAAAGAGGGACTAGATACAGATACGCAGTATTTT. Protein: CAIKEGLDTDTQYF.